This paragraph reports one TCR beta chain. Its specific antigen is unknown. Base qualities are not recorded, but no much larger clone differs from it by a single base. To demonstrate the VDJtools post-analysis software, TCR beta repertoires were profiled from the peripheral blood of 13 young patients with multiple sclerosis. The multiple sclerosis patients were children and adolescents ranging in age from roughly 6 to 15 years. These data are taken from a study of post-analysis software for immune sequencing data (dated by TCRdb to between 2014 and 2017). Looking at the study overall: The recorded disease courses included relapsing-remitting, secondary progressive and progressive-relapsing multiple sclerosis, and some patients had no subtype annotation. The patient repertoires were set against under 13 previously published healthy control repertoires from donors whose ages ranged from about 6 to 25 years. A subset of samples was prepared in parallel using single-end sample barcoding, then pooled and co-amplified after Illumina adapter ligation.

The research as a whole found: The control group was slightly older than the multiple sclerosis patient group. Direct clustering with F measure showed strong co-clustering of samples prepared in the same batch, prompting a batch-effect correction. Significantly higher frequencies in patients than in controls were found for roughly 5 TRBV segments, including TRBV5-6, TRBV5-1 and TRBV20-1. Normalized Chao1 diversity was significantly lower in multiple sclerosis patients than controls, suggesting substantial peripheral T-cell clonal expansion.

The library relied on PCR. Sequencing instrument: Illumina HiSeq 2500. To reduce PCR and sequencing biases, unique molecular identifiers were incorporated into the TCR beta cDNA libraries. Approximately 500,000 cDNA molecules were obtained per 1 to 10 million input T cells, so each molecule approximated one T cell. The same protocol used for the earlier healthy control dataset was applied to prepare and sequence the patient libraries. Samples belonging to the same batch were prepared together, multiplexed and sequenced on a shared HiSeq lane. Per the source publication's procedure: Raw barcoded reads were processed with MIGEC, and single-read molecular identifier groups were discarded before consensus assembly and CDR3 extraction. VDJtools was used for post-analysis of the clonotype tables, with diversity normalized by down-sampling every dataset to the smallest sample size. In repertoire overlap clustering, CDR3 amino acid sequences, but not nucleotide sequences, were matched to correct batch-related cross-sample contamination. The raw public data were reprocessed by TCRdb itself: fastp quality trimming at Q25, MiXCR clonotype calling, in-frame beta chains only. Rows are unified per CDR3 protein, each entry keeping the most common DNA and genes. The V and J calls were not made by the authors but by TCRdb's processing. The sample table lists roughly 800,000 distinct CDR3 sequences, about 45% of them with a count of one. Clones ranked in the top ten supply over 4.5% of the sample.

The germline V gene specifies SGHRS as CDR1 and YFSETQ as CDR2. Trimming removed 2 bases from V and 1 base from J, leaving 15 bases between the germline ends. Including the terminal cysteine and phenylalanine, the CDR3 comprises 16 residues. The entry retains the CDR3 DNA only, 48 bases that are in frame from base 1. Sequencing used blood. This TCR came from a girl aged 5-17 years with multiple sclerosis. This chain joins TRBV5-1 to TRBJ1-1; 5 matching bases give a weak D call of TRBD1. CDR3 reads: CASSFMGPEANTEAFF. At the DNA level, the sequence is TGCGCCAGCAGCTTTATGGGGCCGGAGGCGAACACTGAAGCTTTCTTT. Extended through the reference TRBV5-1 and TRBJ1-1 proteins, this CDR3 yields the full variable domain: KAGVTQTPRYLIKTRGQQVTLSCSPISGHRSVSWYQQTPGQGLQFLFEYFSETQRNKGNFPGRFSGRQFSNSRSEMNVSTLELGDSALYLCASSFMGPEANTEAFFGQGTRLTVV.